This paragraph reports one T cell receptor beta chain. Antigen: not known. The time point here: recipient sample about 28 days before transplant, after cytoreduction. Recipient blood drawn about 28 days pretransplant and days 30, 100, 180 after. Profiled with immunoSEQ multiplex PCR; TCRdb holds only in-frame clones, not every one. The table has about 26,000 clones, approximately 80% seen once. The entry originates in a study of T cell clonotyping in hematopoietic cell transplantation. Study-wide findings and caveats: At the given depth, recipient repertoires were over 97% de novo clonotypes.

CDR1 and CDR2 (germline): SGHDN, FVKESK. Germline trimming cut 4 bases from V and 1 base from J; bases unmatched to any gene: 4. The CDR3 is 16 amino acids. Material: peripheral blood mononuclear cells, obtained before stem cell transplant. The receptor's source is a woman aged 60-75 years with acute myeloid leukemia. Some clones in this sample may be carry-over from other donors' samples. V gene TRBV14 combines with J gene TRBJ2-3; 11 nucleotides agree with TRBD2. The CDR3 here is CASSPKGLAGTDTQYF. Written as DNA, the CDR3 is TGTGCCAGCAGCCCCAAGGGACTAGCGGGCACAGATACGCAGTATTTT.